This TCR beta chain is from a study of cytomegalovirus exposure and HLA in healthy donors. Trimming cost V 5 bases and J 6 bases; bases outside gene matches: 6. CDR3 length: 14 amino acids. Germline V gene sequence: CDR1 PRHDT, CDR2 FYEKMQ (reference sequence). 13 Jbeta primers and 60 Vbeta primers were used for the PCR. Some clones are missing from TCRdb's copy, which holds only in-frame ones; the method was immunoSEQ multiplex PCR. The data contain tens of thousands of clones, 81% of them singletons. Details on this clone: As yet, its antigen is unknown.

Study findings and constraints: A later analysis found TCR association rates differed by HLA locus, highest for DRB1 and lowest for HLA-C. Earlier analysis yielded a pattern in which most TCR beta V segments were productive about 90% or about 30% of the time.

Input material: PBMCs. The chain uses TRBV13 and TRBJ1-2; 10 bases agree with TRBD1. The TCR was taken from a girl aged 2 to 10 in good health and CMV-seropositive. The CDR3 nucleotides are TGTGCCAGCAGCCGAAAGACAGGGGGCAATGGCTACACCTTC. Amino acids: CASSRKTGGNGYTF.